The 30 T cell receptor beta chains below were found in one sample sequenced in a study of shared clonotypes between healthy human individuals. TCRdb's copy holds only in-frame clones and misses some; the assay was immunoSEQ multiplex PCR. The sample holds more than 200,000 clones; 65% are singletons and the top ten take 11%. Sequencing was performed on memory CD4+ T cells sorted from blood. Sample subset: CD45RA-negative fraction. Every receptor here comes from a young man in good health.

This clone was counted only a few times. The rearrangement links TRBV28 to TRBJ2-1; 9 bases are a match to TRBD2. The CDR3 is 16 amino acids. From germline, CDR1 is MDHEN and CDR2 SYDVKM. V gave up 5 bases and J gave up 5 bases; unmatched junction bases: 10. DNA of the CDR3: TGTGCCAGCAGTCCCTACCTAGCGGGGCGCAACAATGAGCAGTTCTTC. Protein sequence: CASSPYLAGRNNEQFF.

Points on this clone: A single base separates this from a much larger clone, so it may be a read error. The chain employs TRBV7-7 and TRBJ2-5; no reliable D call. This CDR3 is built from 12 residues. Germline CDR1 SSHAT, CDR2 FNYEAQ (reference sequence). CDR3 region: CASSDSEETQYF. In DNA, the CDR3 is TGTGCTAGCAGCGACTCAGAGGAGACCCAGTACTTC.

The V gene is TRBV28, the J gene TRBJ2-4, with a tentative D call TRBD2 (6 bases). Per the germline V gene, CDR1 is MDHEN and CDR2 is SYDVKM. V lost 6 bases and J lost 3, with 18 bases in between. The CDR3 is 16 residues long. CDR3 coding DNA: TGTGCCAGCAGACCAGGCGGTGGGGGAGGCAAAAACATTCAGTACTTC. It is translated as CASRPGGGGGKNIQYF.

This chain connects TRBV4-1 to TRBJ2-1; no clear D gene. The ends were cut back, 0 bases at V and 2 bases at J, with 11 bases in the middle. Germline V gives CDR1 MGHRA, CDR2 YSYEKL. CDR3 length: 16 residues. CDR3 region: CASSQDWASPYNEQFF. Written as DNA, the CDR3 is TGCGCCAGCAGCCAAGACTGGGCGTCGCCCTACAATGAGCAGTTCTTC.

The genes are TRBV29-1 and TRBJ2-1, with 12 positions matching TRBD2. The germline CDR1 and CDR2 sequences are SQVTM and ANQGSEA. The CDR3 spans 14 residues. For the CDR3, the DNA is TGCACAGCAGGACTAGCGGGACAGTACAATGAGCAGTTCTTC. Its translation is CTAGLAGQYNEQFF.

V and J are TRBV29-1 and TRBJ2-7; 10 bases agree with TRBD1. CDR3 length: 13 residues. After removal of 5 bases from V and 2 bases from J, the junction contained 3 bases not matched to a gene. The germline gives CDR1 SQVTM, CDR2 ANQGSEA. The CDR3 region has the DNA TGCAGCGTTACGGGACAGGGGCCCTACGAGCAGTACTTC. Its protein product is CSVTGQGPYEQYF.

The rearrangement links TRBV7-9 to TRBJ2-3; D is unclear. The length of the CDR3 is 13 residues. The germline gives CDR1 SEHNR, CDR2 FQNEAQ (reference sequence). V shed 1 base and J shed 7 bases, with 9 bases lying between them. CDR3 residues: CASSLDLRNTQYF. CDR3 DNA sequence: TGTGCCAGCAGCTTAGACCTGCGGAATACGCAGTATTTT.

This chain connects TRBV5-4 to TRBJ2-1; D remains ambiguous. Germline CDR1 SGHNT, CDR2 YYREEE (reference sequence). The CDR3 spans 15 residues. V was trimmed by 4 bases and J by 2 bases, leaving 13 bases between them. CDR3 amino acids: CASSPTVSTYNEQFF. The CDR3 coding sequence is TGTGCCAGCAGCCCCACAGTCTCAACCTACAATGAGCAGTTCTTC. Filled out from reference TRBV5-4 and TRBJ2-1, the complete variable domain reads ETGVTQSPTHLIKTRGQQVTLRCSSQSGHNTVSWYQQALGQGPQFIFQYYREEENGRGNFPPRFSGLQFPNYSSELNVNALELDDSALYLCASSPTVSTYNEQFFGPGTRLTVL.

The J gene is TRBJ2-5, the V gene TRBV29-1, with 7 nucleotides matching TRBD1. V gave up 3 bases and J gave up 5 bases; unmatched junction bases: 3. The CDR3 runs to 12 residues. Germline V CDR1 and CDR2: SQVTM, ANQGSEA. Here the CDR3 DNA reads TGCAGCGTTGAGCCGGGACAGGAGACCCAGTACTTC. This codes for CSVEPGQETQYF.

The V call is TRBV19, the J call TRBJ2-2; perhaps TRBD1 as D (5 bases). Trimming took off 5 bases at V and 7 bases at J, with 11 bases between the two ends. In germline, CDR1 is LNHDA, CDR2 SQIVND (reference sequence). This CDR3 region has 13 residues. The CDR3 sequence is CASSPGKVGELFF. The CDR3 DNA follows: TGTGCCAGTAGTCCAGGGAAGGTCGGGGAGCTGTTTTTT. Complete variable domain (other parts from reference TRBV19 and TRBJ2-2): DGGITQSPKYLFRKEGQNVTLSCEQNLNHDAMYWYRQDPGQGLRLIYYSQIVNDFQKGDIAEGYSVSREKKESFPLTVTSAQKNPTAFYLCASSPGKVGELFFGEGSRLTVL.

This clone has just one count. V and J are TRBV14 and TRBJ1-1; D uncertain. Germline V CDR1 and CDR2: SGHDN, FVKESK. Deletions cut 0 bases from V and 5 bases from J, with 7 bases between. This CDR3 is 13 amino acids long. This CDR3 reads CASSQEPRTEAFF. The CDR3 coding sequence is TGTGCCAGCAGCCAAGAGCCGAGGACTGAAGCTTTCTTT.

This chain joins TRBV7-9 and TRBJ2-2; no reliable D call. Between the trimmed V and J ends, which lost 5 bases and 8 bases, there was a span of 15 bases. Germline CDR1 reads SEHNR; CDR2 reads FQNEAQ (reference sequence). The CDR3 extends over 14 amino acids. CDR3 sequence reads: CASSPDALTGELFF. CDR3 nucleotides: TGTGCCAGCAGCCCGGACGCCCTGACAGGGGAGCTGTTTTTT.

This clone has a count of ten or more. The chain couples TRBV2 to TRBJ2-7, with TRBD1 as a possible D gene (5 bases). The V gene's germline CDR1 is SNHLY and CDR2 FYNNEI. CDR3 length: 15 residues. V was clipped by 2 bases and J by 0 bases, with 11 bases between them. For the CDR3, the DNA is TGTGCCAGCAGTGAACTCAGGGTCCTCTCCTACGAGCAGTACTTC. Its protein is CASSELRVLSYEQYF.

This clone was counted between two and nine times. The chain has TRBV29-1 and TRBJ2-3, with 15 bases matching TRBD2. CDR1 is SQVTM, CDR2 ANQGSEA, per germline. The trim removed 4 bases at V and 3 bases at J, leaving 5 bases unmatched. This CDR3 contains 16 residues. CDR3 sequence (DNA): TGCAGCGTTGTCTGGACTAGCGGGAGGGTAACAGATACGCAGTATTTT. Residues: CSVVWTSGRVTDTQYF.

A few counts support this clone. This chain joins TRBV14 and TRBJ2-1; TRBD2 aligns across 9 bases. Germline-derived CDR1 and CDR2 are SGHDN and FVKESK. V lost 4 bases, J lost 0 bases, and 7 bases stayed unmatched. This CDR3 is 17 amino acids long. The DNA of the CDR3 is TGTGCCAGCAGCCCAGAAGGCGGGAGGGGCTCCTACAATGAGCAGTTCTTC. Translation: CASSPEGGRGSYNEQFF.

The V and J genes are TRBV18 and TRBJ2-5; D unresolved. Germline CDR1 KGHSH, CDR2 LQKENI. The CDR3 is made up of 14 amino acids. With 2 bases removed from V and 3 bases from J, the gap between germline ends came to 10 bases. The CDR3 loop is CASSPSRQEETQYF. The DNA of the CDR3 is TGTGCCAGCTCACCAAGTCGGCAGGAAGAGACCCAGTACTTC.

The CDR3 nucleotides are TGTGCCAGCAGCACCGGGACAGGGAGGTGGAATGAGCAGTTCTTC. Translated: CASSTGTGRWNEQFF. The V and J genes are TRBV6-5 and TRBJ2-1; 9 nucleotides align to TRBD1. The J segment lost 7 bases and the V segment lost 6 bases, leaving 10 bases of the junction unmatched. This CDR3 region has 15 residues. Germline V gives CDR1 MNHEY, CDR2 SVGAGI.

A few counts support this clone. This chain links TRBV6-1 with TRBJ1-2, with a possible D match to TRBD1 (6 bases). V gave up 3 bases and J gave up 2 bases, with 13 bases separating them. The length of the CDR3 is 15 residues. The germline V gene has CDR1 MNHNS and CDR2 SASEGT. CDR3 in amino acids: CASSERQAINYGYTF. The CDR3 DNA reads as TGTGCCAGCAGTGAGCGACAGGCCATAAACTATGGCTACACCTTC.

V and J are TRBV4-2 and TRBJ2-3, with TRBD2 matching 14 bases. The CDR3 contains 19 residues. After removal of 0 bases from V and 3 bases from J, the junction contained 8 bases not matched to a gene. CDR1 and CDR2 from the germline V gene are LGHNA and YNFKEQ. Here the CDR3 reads CASSQEPSGTSGSTDTQYF. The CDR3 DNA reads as TGTGCCAGCAGCCAAGAACCCTCCGGGACTAGCGGGAGTACAGATACGCAGTATTTT.

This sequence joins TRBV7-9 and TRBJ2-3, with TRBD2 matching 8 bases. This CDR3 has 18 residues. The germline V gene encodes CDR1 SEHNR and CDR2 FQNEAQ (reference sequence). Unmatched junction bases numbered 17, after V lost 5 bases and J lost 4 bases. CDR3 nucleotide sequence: TGTGCCAGCAGCCTAGTGGCGGGAGGCCCCCTTGTTGCAGATACGCAGTATTTT. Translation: CASSLVAGGPLVADTQYF.

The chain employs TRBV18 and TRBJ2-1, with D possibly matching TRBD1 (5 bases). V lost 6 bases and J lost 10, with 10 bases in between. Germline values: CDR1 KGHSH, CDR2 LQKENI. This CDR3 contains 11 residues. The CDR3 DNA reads TGTGCCAGCTCGCAGGGTGGCGAGCAGTTCTTC. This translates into CASSQGGEQFF.

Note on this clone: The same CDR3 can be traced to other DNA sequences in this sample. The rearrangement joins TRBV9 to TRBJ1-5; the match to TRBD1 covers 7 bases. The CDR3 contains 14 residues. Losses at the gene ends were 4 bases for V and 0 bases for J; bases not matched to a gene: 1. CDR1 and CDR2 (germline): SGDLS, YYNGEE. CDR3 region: CASSWDSSNQPQHF. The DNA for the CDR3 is TGTGCCAGCAGCTGGGACAGTAGCAATCAGCCCCAGCATTTT.

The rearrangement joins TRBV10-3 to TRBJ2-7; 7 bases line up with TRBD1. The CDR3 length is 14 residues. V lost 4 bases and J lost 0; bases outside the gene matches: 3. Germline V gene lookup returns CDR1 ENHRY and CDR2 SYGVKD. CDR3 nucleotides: TGTGCCATCAGTGTAGCAGGGGGCTCCTACGAGCAGTACTTC. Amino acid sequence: CAISVAGGSYEQYF.

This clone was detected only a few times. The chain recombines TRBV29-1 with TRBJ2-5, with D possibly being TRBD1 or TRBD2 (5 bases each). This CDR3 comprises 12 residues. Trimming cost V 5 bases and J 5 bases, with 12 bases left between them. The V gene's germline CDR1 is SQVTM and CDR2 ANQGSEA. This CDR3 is CSVRDAPETQYF. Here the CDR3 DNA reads TGCAGCGTTCGGGACGCCCCGGAGACCCAGTACTTC.

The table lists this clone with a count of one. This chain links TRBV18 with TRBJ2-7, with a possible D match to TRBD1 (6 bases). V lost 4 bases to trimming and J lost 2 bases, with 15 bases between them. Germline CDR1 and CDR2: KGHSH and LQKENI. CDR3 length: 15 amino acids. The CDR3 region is CASSQNQGSTYEQYF. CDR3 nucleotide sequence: TGTGCCAGCTCACAAAACCAGGGGAGCACCTACGAGCAGTACTTC.

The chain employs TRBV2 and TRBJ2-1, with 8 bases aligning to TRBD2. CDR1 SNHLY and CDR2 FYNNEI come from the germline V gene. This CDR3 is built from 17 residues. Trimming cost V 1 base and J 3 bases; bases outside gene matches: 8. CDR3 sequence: CASSEGGLAGNYNEQFF. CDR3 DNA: TGTGCCAGCAGTGAAGGGGGCTTAGCGGGGAACTACAATGAGCAGTTCTTC.

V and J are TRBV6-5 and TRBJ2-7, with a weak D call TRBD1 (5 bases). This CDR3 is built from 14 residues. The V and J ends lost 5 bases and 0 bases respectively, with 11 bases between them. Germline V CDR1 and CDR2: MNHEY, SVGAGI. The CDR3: CASSGQSISYEQYF. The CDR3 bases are TGTGCCAGCAGTGGACAATCAATCTCCTACGAGCAGTACTTC.

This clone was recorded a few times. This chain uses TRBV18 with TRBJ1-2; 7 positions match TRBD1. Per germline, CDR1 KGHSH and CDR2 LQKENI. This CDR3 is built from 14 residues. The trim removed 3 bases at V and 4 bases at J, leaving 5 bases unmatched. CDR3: CASSPETGPYGYTF. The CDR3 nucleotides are TGTGCCAGCTCACCCGAGACAGGGCCCTATGGCTACACCTTC.

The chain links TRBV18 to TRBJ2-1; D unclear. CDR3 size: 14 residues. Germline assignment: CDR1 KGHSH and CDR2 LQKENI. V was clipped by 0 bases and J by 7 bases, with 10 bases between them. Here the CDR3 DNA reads TGTGCCAGCTCACCACCGGGAATTGTGAATGAGCAGTTCTTC. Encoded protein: CASSPPGIVNEQFF.

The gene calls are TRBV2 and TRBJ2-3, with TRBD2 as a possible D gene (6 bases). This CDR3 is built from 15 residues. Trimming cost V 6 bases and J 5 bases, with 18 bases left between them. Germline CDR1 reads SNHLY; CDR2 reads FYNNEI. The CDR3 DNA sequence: TGTGCCAGCAGCGGGCGAGGAGGGTCGGGAGATACGCAGTATTTT. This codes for CASSGRGGSGDTQYF.